This T cell receptor (beta chain) was sequenced in a study of beta chain features in type 1 diabetes (dated by TCRdb to 2017 to 2018). With respect to the entire study: No differences in mean age, gender distribution, total cell number or subset yield were found between patients and healthy donors. In the study, recently diagnosed type 1 diabetes patients and matched healthy donors were compared on the TCRB repertoires of their sorted circulating CD4+ T cell subsets. Whereas all 28 donors provided naive and central memory subsets, regulatory and stem cell-like memory subsets were isolated from just 8 patients and about 8 healthy donors. A total of 90 million to 130 million sorted cells were examined across all samples, and a strong correlation was observed between cell number per subset and RNA yield.

A single peripheral blood draw of approximately 100 mL on average was collected from each donor into heparinised tubes. Using a panel that included CD45RO, CCR7, CD25, CD127, CD95 and CD27, naive, central memory, regulatory and stem cell-like memory CD4+ T cells were sorted on a BD FACSAria II. All sorted populations exceeded 95% purity. PBMCs were isolated immediately by Lymphoprep density gradient centrifugation and stained directly without culture. To minimize batch effects, samples were stained and sorted in pairs, one healthy donor with one patient per experiment. Study-wide findings and limitations: In all four CD4+ subsets, TCRB CDR3 length was moderately but significantly shorter in type 1 diabetes patients. Because cDNA rather than genomic DNA was sequenced, highly expressing activated cells could have been over-represented, although no difference in activation and CD3 levels was found between groups. Naive, central memory and regulatory TCRB repertoires appeared to be more alike among patients than among healthy donors. Patients with type 1 diabetes made fewer insertions and deleted more nucleotides at VDJ recombination sites, implying thymic rearrangement abnormalities. PCR might favor shorter templates, but patient and control samples were amplified and corrected together, so any skew would affect both groups equally. Because small numbers of individuals were included in the HLA sub-analyses, any influence of HLA type on TCRB rearrangement was left unresolved.

The entire amount of isolated RNA was reverse transcribed using the High Capacity cDNA Reverse Transcription Kit, so the sequenced TCRB transcripts were expressed ones. Naive, central memory and regulatory T cell samples underwent deep immunoSEQ sequencing, averaging around 4 million total reads per sample. After sorted cells were lysed in RLT buffer, RNA was extracted with DNase-treated RNeasy Micro or Mini kits, with the choice depending on cell number. Each cell subset was processed on its own to prevent cross-contamination, while patient and healthy donor samples were processed together. The immunoSEQ multiplex PCR was used to amplify TCRB sequences from cDNA, yielding 87-bp fragments that span the CDR3 region. Sequencing of the amplicons was done on the Illumina HiSeq platform. Turning to the authors' computational methods: Synthetic template baselines were used to correct PCR bias computationally, reads within Hamming distance 2 were collapsed, and singletons that could not be merged were discarded. Reads were aligned to IMGT to assign V, D and J genes, CDR3 length, and insertions or deletions at six rearrangement sites. Within each subset, clonotype counts were normalized to sorted cell number, after which true diversity and Gini coefficients were computed with the tcR R package. Repertoire sharing was quantified using the overlap coefficient calculated on TCRB nucleotide sequences. Not all clones reach the TCRdb copy of this immuneACCESS table, which keeps in-frame sequences only. Checked studies attribute under half of the gap to unresolved V genes and leave the rest unexplained. V, J and clone size are those of that table, while D and trimming were read from the DNA. The sample records 300,000 to 350,000 clones, roughly 8% of which are singletons. 0.44% of the sample is held by the ten biggest clonotypes.

The sample holds a few counts of this clone. Its target antigen remains unknown. No qualities accompany the bases; no much larger clone lies one base away. Per the germline V gene, LGHNA is the CDR1 and YNFKEQ is the CDR2. Inclusive of the bounding cysteine and phenylalanine, the CDR3 is 11 residues long. The retained sequence is limited to the CDR3, 33 bases, with the frame set at the first base. V loses 5 bases, J loses 5 bases, and the germline ends lie 6 bases apart. This chain is built from TRBV4-2 and TRBJ2-5; the D gene remains uncertain. This TCR was sampled from a woman between 18 and 29 years old in good health. The sample comprised central memory CD4+ T cells from blood. The CDR3 protein sequence reads: CASSFSETQYF. The bases are TGTGCCAGCAGCTTCTCCGAGACCCAGTACTTC.